The rows below give T cell receptor beta chains drawn from one sample of a study of blood T cells in healthy people across ages. TCRdb ran MiXCR on the 5' RACE reads and lists one entry per CDR3 protein. The table includes 1.5 million to 2 million distinct CDR3 sequences, 28% detected once. Sequenced sample: blood. All receptors come from a woman in her 30s in good health. The CDR3 runs from the conserved cysteine through the conserved F or W. A D gene is named only where the DNA matches it firmly. Clone sizes are given selectively: once, few, many, or a class where the clone is expanded.

size,V,D,J,DNA,CDR3
many,TRBV5-1,TRBD2,TRBJ2-1,TGCGCCAGCAGCTTGGTTGTTCGGTCTAGCGGGAGTTATGAGCAGTTCTTC,CASSLVVRSSGSYEQFF
.,TRBV20-1,.,TRBJ2-1,TGCAGTGCTGTTCGGACTGGAGAAGACAATGAGCAGTTCTTC,CSAVRTGEDNEQFF
.,TRBV10-3,.,TRBJ1-5,TGTGCCATCAGCGGGGGAAAAGGGGACAATCAGCCCCAGCATTTT,CAISGGKGDNQPQHF
.,TRBV10-3,TRBD2,TRBJ2-3,TGTGCCATCAGTGCAGCGGGAGGGCCCCAAGTGGAAGATACGCAGTATTTT,CAISAAGGPQVEDTQYF
.,TRBV5-1,.,TRBJ2-1,TGCGCCAGCAGCTTGGGTGTGGGGGGTGAAAATGAGCAGTTCTTC,CASSLGVGGENEQFF
.,TRBV7-2,.,TRBJ1-5,TGTGCCAGCAGCGCCGAAGGGGCAGGGCGTCAGCCCCAGCATTTT,CASSAEGAGRQPQHF
.,TRBV20-1,.,TRBJ2-3,TGCAGGGCCGCTACAGGAGACGGGGAAAGAGGCACAGATACGCAGTATTTT,CRAATGDGERGTDTQYF
.,TRBV18,.,TRBJ1-5,TGTGCCAGCTCACCGCAGGGTGCAGATCAGCCCCAGCATTTT,CASSPQGADQPQHF
.,TRBV20-1,.,TRBJ2-3,TGCAGTGCCCCATGGGAACAGCCCGGCACAGATACGCAGTATTTT,CSAPWEQPGTDTQYF
few,TRBV7-9,.,TRBJ2-7,TGTGCCAGCAGCTTAAACGTGGACACCAAAAGACCTTACGAGCAGTACTTC,CASSLNVDTKRPYEQYF
many,TRBV5-5,TRBD1,TRBJ1-5,TGTGCCAGCAGCCGACAGGGAGTAGGCAATCAGCCCCAGCATTTT,CASSRQGVGNQPQHF
.,TRBV7-2,.,TRBJ2-1,TGTGCCAGCAGCTTAGCTAAGTGGGGGAGGAACAATGAGCAGTTCTTC,CASSLAKWGRNNEQFF
.,TRBV7-2,.,TRBJ1-2,TGTGCCAGCCTCGCAGGGACCCGAGGGGGCTACACCTTC,CASLAGTRGGYTF
.,TRBV12-3/TRBV12-4,TRBD2,TRBJ2-7,TGTGCCAGCAGCGGACTAGCCTACGAGCAGTACTTC,CASSGLAYEQYF
few,TRBV7-2,.,TRBJ1-5,TGTGCCAGCAGCTTAGACGTGGGAAATCAGCCCCAGCATTTT,CASSLDVGNQPQHF
few,TRBV7-9,.,TRBJ2-5,TGTGCCAGCCCTCCCTTTCGGGCCGGTCGGGAGACCCAGTACTTC,CASPPFRAGRETQYF